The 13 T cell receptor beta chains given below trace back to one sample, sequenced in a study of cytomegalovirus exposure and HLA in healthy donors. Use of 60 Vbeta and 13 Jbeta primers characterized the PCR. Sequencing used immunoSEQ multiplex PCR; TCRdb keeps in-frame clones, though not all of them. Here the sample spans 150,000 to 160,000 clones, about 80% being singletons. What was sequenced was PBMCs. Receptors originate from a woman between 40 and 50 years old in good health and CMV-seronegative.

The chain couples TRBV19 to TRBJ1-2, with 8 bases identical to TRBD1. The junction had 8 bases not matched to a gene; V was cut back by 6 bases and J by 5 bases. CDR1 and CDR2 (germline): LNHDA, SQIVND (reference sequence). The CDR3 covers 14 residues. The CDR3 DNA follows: TGTGCCAGTAGGTCCGGGACAGGAATTTATGGCTACACCTTC. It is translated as CASRSGTGIYGYTF.

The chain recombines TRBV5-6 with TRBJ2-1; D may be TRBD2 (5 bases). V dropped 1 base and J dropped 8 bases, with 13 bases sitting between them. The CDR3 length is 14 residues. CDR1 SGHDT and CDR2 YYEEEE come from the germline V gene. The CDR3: CASSLIRGFDEQFF. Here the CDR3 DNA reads TGTGCCAGCAGCTTGATCCGAGGGTTCGATGAGCAGTTCTTC. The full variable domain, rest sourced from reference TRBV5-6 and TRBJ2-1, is DAGVTQSPTHLIKTRGQQVTLRCSPKSGHDTVSWYQQALGQGPQFIFQYYEEEERQRGNFPDRFSGHQFPNYSSELNVNALLLGDSALYLCASSLIRGFDEQFFGPGTRLTVL.

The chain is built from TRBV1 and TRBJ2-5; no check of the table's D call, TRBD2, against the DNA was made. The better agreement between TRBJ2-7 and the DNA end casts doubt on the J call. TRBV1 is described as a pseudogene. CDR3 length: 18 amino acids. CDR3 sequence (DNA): TGCACCAGCAGCCAAGATGCCCCCCGGACTAGCGGCTCCTACGAGCAGTACTTC. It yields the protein CTSSQDAPRTSGSYEQYF.

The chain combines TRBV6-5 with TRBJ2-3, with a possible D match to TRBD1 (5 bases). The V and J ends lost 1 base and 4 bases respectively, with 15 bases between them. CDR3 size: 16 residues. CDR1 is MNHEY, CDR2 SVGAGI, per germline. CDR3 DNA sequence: TGTGCCAGCAGTTACTTCTTGGGGCCCCCCGCAGATACGCAGTATTTT. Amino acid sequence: CASSYFLGPPADTQYF.

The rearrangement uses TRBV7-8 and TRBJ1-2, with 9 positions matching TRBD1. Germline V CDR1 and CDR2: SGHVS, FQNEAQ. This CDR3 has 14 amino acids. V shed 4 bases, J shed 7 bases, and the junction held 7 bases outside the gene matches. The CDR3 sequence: CASSSGQGEVGYTF. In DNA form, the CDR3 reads TGTGCCAGCAGCTCGGGACAGGGAGAGGTTGGCTACACCTTC.

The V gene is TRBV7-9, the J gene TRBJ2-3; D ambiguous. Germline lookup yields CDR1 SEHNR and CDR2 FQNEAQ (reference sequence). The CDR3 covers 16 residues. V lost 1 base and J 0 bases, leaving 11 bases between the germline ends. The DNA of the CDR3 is TGTGCCAGCAGCTTAGGGGCCGTTTCTAGCACAGATACGCAGTATTTT. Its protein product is CASSLGAVSSTDTQYF.

CDR3 protein: CASRRGEGEQFF. The CDR3 bases are TGTGCCAGCAGACGGGGGGAGGGGGAGCAGTTCTTC. The V gene is TRBV4-2, the J gene TRBJ2-1; 7 bases are a match to TRBD2. Germline V CDR1 and CDR2: LGHNA, YNFKEQ. The CDR3 has 12 amino acids. The trim removed 6 bases at V and 10 bases at J, leaving 6 bases unmatched.

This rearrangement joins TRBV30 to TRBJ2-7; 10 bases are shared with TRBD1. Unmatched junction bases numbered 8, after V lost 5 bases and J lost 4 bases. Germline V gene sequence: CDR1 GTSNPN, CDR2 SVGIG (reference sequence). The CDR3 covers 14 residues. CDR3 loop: CAWVNRDRGYEQYF. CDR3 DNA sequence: TGTGCCTGGGTTAACCGGGACAGGGGATACGAGCAGTACTTC.

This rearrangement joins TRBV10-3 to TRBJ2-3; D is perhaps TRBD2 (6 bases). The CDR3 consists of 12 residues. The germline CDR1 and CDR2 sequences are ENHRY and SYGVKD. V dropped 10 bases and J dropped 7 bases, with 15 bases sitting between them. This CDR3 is CATGGGVNTQYF. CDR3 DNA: TGTGCCACCGGGGGTGGTGTGAATACGCAGTATTTT.

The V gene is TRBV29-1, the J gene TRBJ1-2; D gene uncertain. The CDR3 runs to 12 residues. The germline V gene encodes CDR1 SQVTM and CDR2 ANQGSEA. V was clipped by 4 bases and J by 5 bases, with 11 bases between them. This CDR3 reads CSVGSGMYGYTF. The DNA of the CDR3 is TGCAGCGTTGGCTCAGGAATGTATGGCTACACCTTC.

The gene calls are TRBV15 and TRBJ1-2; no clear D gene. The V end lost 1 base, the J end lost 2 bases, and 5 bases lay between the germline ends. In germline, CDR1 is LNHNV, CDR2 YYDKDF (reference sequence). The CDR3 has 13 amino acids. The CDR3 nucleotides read TGTGCCACCAGCAGAGGGGCGAACTATGGCTACACCTTC. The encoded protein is CATSRGANYGYTF.

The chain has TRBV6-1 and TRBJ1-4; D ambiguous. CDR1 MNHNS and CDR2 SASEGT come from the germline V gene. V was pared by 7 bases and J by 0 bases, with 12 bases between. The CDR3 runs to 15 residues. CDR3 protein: CASNERGATNEKLFF. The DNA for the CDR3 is TGTGCCAGCAACGAGCGCGGGGCAACTAATGAAAAACTGTTTTTT.

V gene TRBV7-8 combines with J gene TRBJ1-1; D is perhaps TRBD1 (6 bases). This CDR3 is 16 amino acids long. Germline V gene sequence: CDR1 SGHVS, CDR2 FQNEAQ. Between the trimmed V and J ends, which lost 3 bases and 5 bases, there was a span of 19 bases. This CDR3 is CASSFAGDGWGTEAFF. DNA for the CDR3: TGTGCCAGCAGCTTCGCAGGGGACGGATGGGGTACTGAAGCTTTCTTT.